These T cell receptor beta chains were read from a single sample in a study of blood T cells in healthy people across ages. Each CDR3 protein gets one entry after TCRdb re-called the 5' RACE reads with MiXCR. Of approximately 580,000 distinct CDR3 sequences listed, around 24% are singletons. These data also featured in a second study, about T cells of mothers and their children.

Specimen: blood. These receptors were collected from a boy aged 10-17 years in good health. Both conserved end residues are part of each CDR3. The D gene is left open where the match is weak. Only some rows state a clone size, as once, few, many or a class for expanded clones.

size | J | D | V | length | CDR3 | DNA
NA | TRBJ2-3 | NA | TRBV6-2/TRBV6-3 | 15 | CASSYSIGSTDTQYF | TGTGCCAGCAGTTACTCGATTGGCTCCACAGATACGCAGTATTTT
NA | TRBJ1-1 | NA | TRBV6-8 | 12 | CASSPFPFEAFF | TGTGCCAGCAGCCCATTTCCGTTTGAAGCTTTCTTT
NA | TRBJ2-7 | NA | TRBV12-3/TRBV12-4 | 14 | CASSFGGETYEQYF | TGTGCCAGCAGTTTTGGCGGGGAAACCTACGAGCAGTACTTC
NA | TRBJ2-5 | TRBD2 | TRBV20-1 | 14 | CSARPSSGLKTQYF | TGCAGTGCTAGACCTTCTAGCGGGTTGAAGACCCAGTACTTC
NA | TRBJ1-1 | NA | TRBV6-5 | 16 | CASSYSRRQSNTEAFF | TGTGCCAGCAGTTACAGTCGCCGACAGTCAAACACTGAAGCTTTCTTT
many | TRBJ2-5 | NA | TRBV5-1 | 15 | CASSSDHRPEETQYF | TGCGCCAGCAGCTCGGACCATCGCCCCGAAGAGACCCAGTACTTC
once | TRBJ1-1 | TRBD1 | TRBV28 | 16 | CASSFGWGQTKTEAFF | TGTGCCAGCAGTTTCGGCTGGGGACAGACGAAAACTGAAGCTTTCTTT
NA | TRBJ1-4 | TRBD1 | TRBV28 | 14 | CASTELNRGEKLFF | TGTGCCAGCACGGAACTTAACAGGGGTGAAAAACTGTTTTTT
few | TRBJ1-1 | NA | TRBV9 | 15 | CASRAGQIEDTEAFF | TGTGCCAGCAGAGCAGGTCAGATTGAGGACACTGAAGCTTTCTTT
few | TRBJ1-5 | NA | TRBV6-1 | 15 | CASSDNGRSNQPQHF | TGTGCCAGCAGTGACAATGGACGGAGCAATCAGCCCCAGCATTTT
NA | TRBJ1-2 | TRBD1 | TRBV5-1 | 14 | CASSWSNRGDGYTF | TGCGCCAGCAGCTGGTCCAACAGGGGGGATGGCTACACCTTC
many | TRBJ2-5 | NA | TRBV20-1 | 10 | CSAREETQYF | TGCAGTGCTAGGGAAGAGACCCAGTACTTC
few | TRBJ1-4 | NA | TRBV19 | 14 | CASSIGSANEKLFF | TGTGCCAGTAGTATCGGCTCAGCCAATGAAAAACTGTTTTTT
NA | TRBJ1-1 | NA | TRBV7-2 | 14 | CASIDDRLNTEAFF | TGTGCCAGCATCGACGACAGGCTAAACACTGAAGCTTTCTTT
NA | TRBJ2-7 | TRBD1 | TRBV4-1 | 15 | CASGQDSGQGYEQYF | TGCGCCAGCGGCCAAGATTCGGGACAGGGCTACGAGCAGTACTTC
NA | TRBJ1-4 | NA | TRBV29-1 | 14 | CSVVSGGRDEKLFF | TGCAGCGTTGTCTCTGGGGGGAGGGACGAAAAACTGTTTTTT
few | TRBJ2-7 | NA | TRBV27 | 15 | CASSLIAGSSYEQYF | TGTGCCAGCAGTTTAATAGCCGGGAGCTCCTACGAGCAGTACTTC
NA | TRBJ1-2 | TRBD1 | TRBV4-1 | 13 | CASSPGQGFGCTF | TGCGCCAGCAGCCCAGGACAGGGGTTTGGCTGCACCTTC
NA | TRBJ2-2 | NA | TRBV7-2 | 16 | CASSLNGGRNTGELFF | TGTGCCAGCAGCCTAAATGGGGGAAGAAACACCGGGGAGCTGTTTTTT
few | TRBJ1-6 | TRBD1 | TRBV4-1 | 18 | CASSLDRVPRFYNSPLHF | TGCGCCAGCAGCCTGGACAGGGTCCCACGGTTCTATAATTCACCCCTCCACTTT
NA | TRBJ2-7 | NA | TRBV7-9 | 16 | CASSLGRGGPSAEQYF | TGTGCCAGCAGCTTAGGCAGAGGAGGGCCCTCCGCCGAGCAGTACTTC
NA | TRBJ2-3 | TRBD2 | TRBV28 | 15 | CASRPSGEGADTQYF | TGTGCCAGCAGGCCCAGCGGGGAGGGCGCAGATACGCAGTATTTT
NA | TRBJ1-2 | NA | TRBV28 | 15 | CASSPGASRRDGYTF | TGTGCCAGCAGTCCGGGGGCCAGTAGGAGGGATGGCTACACCTTC
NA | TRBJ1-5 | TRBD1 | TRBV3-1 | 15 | CASSLGTGRNQPQHF | TGTGCCAGCAGCCTCGGGACAGGCAGAAATCAGCCCCAGCATTTT
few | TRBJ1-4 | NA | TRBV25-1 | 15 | CASSESGGRNEKLFF | TGTGCCAGCAGTGAATCGGGGGGAAGGAATGAAAAACTGTTTTTT
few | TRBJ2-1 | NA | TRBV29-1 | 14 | CSVVTESSYNEQFF | TGCAGCGTCGTGACCGAAAGCTCCTACAATGAGCAGTTCTTC